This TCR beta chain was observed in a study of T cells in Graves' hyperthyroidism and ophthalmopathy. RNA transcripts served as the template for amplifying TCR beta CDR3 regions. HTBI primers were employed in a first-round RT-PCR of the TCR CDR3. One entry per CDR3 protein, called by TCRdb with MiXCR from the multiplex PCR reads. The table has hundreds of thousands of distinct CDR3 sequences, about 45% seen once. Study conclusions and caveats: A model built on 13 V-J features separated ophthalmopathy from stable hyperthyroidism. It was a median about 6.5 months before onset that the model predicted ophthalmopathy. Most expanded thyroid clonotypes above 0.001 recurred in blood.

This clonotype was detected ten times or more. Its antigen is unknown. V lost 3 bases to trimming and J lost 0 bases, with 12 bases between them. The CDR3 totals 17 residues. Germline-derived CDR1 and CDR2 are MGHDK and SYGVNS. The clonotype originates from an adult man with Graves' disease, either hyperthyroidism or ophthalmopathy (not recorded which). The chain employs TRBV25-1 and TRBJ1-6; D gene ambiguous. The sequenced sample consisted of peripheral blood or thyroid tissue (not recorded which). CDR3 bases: TGTGCCAGCAGTGATAGTTCGGGGAGCTCCTATAATTCACCCCTCCACTTT. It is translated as CASSDSSGSSYNSPLHF.